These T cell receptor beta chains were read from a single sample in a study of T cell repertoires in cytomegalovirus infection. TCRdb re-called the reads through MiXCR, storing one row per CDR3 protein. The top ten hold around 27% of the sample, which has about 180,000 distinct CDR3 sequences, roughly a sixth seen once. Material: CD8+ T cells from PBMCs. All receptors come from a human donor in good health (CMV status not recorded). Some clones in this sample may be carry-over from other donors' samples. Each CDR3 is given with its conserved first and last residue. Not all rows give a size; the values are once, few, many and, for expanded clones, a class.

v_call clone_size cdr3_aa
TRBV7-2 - CASSPRQGRTTEAFF
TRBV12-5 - CASGLPGTASAYNEQFF
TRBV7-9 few CASSLPAFRDTEAFF
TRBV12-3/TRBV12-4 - CASSFTAGDTEAFF
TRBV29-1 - CSVFTGTRADTQYF
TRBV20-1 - CSARGEGYTF
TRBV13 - CASSYGTGTYEQYF
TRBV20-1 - CSAGGQAQANYGYTF
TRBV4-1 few CASSPGLEYNEQFF
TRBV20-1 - CRKDDRSLNTEAFF
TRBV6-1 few CATSMGQGLNEQFF
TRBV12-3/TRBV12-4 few CASSPTGVEQYF
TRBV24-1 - CATSDTNTGELFF
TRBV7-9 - CASSDRTGRTGELFF
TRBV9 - CASSVGQRIAYGYTF
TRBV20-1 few CSARLRSHIPGGTQYF
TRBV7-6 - CASSLGEADFIF
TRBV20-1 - CSARNNRESAGYTF